Listed here is a single TCR beta chain. Trimming pared 6 bases from V and 5 bases from J, leaving 19 bases between. The CDR3 sequence is 15 residues long. CDR1 SNHLY and CDR2 FYNNEI come from the germline V gene. This specimen belongs to a study of blood T cell repertoires in COVID-19. The overall study: Sources were T cells, B-cell-depleted T cells, or PBMCs; the material itself was cDNA or gDNA.

Under the authors' procedure: Counts of nucleated cells, estimated from reference gene primer amplification, were obtained. Here immunoSEQ multiplex PCR was the method, and the copy in TCRdb shows in-frame clones only, minus some. The V and J calls and the clone size are those of that table, but D and trimming were determined from the DNA. Among about 280,000 clones listed, about 82% were seen once. The rearrangement uses TRBV2 and TRBJ2-5; TRBD2 might be the D (5 bases). The receptor's source is a man in his fifties or sixties with active or convalescent COVID-19. Sequencing was carried out using peripheral blood. In nucleotides, the CDR3 is TGTGCCAGCAGGGAGGCCACCCGTACCGGGGAGACCCAGTACTTC. Protein sequence: CASREATRTGETQYF.